The rows below give T cell receptor beta chains drawn from one sample of a study of T cell responses to AZD1222 COVID-19 vaccine. Assay used: immunoSEQ multiplex PCR; TCRdb lists only in-frame clones, some missing. The repertoire includes over 40,000 clones, 84% of them detected once, and over 25% sits in the top ten. The sequencing here drew on peripheral blood, taken on day 0 of AZD1222 vaccination. Source of these receptors: an adult in good health. Both conserved end residues are part of each CDR3. D genes are given only for firm matches. Size tells how often a clone was seen (once, few, many) or the class of an expanded clone, and some rows leave it out.

-,TRBD1,TRBV4-1,TRBJ2-3,CASSQSGTGGKMDTQYF,TGCGCCAGCAGCCAAAGCGGGACAGGGGGCAAGATGGATACGCAGTATTTT
-,-,TRBV18,TRBJ2-1,CASSPLDRVHEQFF,TGTGCCAGCTCACCATTGGATAGGGTACATGAGCAGTTCTTC
-,TRBD2,TRBV7-9,TRBJ2-5,CASSLALAGETQYF,TGTGCCAGCAGCTTAGCCCTAGCGGGCGAGACCCAGTACTTC
-,-,TRBV5-5,TRBJ1-5,CASSLFLKDSNQPQHF,TGTGCCAGCAGCTTGTTTTTGAAGGATAGCAATCAGCCCCAGCATTTT
-,TRBD1,TRBV9,TRBJ1-4,CASSPRPGGEKLFF,TGTGCCAGCAGCCCTCGACCAGGGGGTGAAAAACTGTTTTTT
-,-,TRBV7-2,TRBJ2-1,CASSLNYNEQFF,TGTGCCAGCAGCTTAAATTACAATGAGCAGTTCTTC
few,TRBD1,TRBV5-6,TRBJ1-6,CASSLGQGINSPLHF,TGTGCCAGCAGCTTGGGACAGGGGATTAATTCACCCCTCCACTTT
-,-,TRBV12-3/TRBV12-4,TRBJ1-2,CASSSLAGYGYTF,TGTGCCAGCAGTAGTCTTGCGGGCTATGGCTACACCTTC
-,TRBD1,TRBV12-5,TRBJ2-1,CASGLVRGQQDTSSYNEQFF,TGTGCTAGTGGTTTGGTACGGGGACAGCAAGATACGAGCTCCTACAATGAGCAGTTCTTC
-,-,TRBV7-3,TRBJ1-2,CASRQDGTTEGYGYTF,TGTGCCAGCAGGCAGGACGGGACCACGGAAGGCTATGGCTACACCTTC
-,TRBD1,TRBV20-1,TRBJ1-3,CSASLGKGANTIYF,TGCAGTGCTAGTCTGGGAAAGGGGGCAAACACCATATATTTT